This is a list of T cell receptor beta chains from one sample in a study of PD-1 blockade in classical Hodgkin lymphoma. The table came from immunoSEQ multiplex PCR; TCRdb's copy has only in-frame clones and leaves some out. The sample shows roughly 30,000 clones, 70% to 80% of them seen only once. Sequenced here: CD4+ T cells from blood, sampled before the fourth cycle of nivolumab. The receptor source for this set is a human donor with classical Hodgkin lymphoma. The CDR3 runs from the conserved cysteine through the conserved F or W. Each record gives: V gene, J gene, D gene, clone size, CDR3 protein, CDR3 DNA. The D gene is left open where the match is weak. Expanded clones are given a class, and other clones once, few, many or no size at all.

v_call: TRBV5-8
j_call: TRBJ2-4
d_call: -
clone_size: -
cdr3_aa: CASSLGQQNIQYF
cdr3_nt: TGTGCCAGCAGCTTGGGACAGCAAAACATTCAGTACTTC

v_call: TRBV10-3
j_call: TRBJ1-4
d_call: -
clone_size: -
cdr3_aa: CAISPGTWTGTYPTNEKLFF
cdr3_nt: TGTGCCATCAGTCCCGGAACTTGGACTGGGACATACCCAACTAATGAAAAACTGTTTTTT

v_call: TRBV2
j_call: TRBJ2-7
d_call: TRBD2
clone_size: few
cdr3_aa: CASSAPDSSGGAYEQYF
cdr3_nt: TGTGCCAGCAGTGCACCGGACTCTAGCGGGGGGGCTTACGAGCAGTACTTC

v_call: TRBV7-2
j_call: TRBJ1-5
d_call: -
clone_size: -
cdr3_aa: CASSVTGSNQPQHF
cdr3_nt: TGTGCCAGCAGCGTAACAGGGAGCAATCAGCCCCAGCATTTT

v_call: TRBV5-4
j_call: TRBJ2-7
d_call: TRBD1
clone_size: -
cdr3_aa: CASSDPPGQGPYEQYF
cdr3_nt: TGTGCCAGCAGCGACCCACCGGGACAGGGGCCCTACGAGCAGTACTTC

v_call: TRBV7-9
j_call: TRBJ2-5
d_call: TRBD1
clone_size: -
cdr3_aa: CASRFPGGKTQYF
cdr3_nt: TGTGCCAGCAGGTTTCCAGGGGGAAAGACCCAGTACTTC

v_call: TRBV5-1
j_call: TRBJ1-5
d_call: -
clone_size: few
cdr3_aa: CASSLEGDSNQPQHF
cdr3_nt: TGCGCCAGCAGCTTGGAAGGGGATAGCAATCAGCCCCAGCATTTT

v_call: TRBV18
j_call: TRBJ2-5
d_call: -
clone_size: -
cdr3_aa: CASSPQGPQETQYF
cdr3_nt: TGTGCCAGCTCACCGCAGGGGCCCCAAGAGACCCAGTACTTC

v_call: TRBV6-6
j_call: TRBJ2-5
d_call: TRBD2
clone_size: -
cdr3_aa: CASSSLPGGQETQYF
cdr3_nt: TGTGCCAGCAGTTCCCTCCCGGGGGGACAAGAGACCCAGTACTTC

v_call: TRBV19
j_call: TRBJ2-5
d_call: -
clone_size: -
cdr3_aa: CASSKSAEETQYF
cdr3_nt: TGTGCCAGTAGTAAGTCGGCGGAAGAGACCCAGTACTTC

v_call: TRBV27
j_call: TRBJ2-2
d_call: TRBD2
clone_size: -
cdr3_aa: CASRGLAGAGELFF
cdr3_nt: TGTGCCAGCAGGGGACTAGCGGGAGCCGGGGAGCTGTTTTTT

v_call: TRBV7-2
j_call: TRBJ1-5
d_call: TRBD1
clone_size: -
cdr3_aa: CASSLTRTGGMPQHF
cdr3_nt: TGTGCCAGCAGCTTAACTCGGACAGGGGGGATGCCCCAGCATTTT

v_call: TRBV5-8
j_call: TRBJ1-1
d_call: TRBD1
clone_size: -
cdr3_aa: CASSSTGMSTEAFF
cdr3_nt: TGTGCCAGCAGCTCGACAGGGATGAGCACTGAAGCTTTCTTT

v_call: TRBV18
j_call: TRBJ1-2
d_call: TRBD1
clone_size: -
cdr3_aa: CASSLDRLSNYGYTF
cdr3_nt: TGTGCCAGCTCACTGGACAGGCTCTCTAACTATGGCTACACCTTC

v_call: TRBV5-1
j_call: TRBJ1-1
d_call: TRBD1
clone_size: -
cdr3_aa: CASTAGGFGNTEAFF
cdr3_nt: TGCGCCAGCACGGCAGGGGGGTTTGGGAACACTGAAGCTTTCTTT

v_call: TRBV2
j_call: TRBJ1-6
d_call: TRBD1
clone_size: few
cdr3_aa: CASSPGQGTYNSPLHF
cdr3_nt: TGTGCCAGCAGTCCCGGACAGGGTACCTATAATTCACCCCTCCACTTT

v_call: TRBV10-3
j_call: TRBJ1-1
d_call: TRBD1
clone_size: -
cdr3_aa: CAIRRGTGGEAFF
cdr3_nt: TGTGCCATCAGGAGGGGGACAGGCGGTGAAGCTTTCTTT

v_call: TRBV5-1
j_call: TRBJ2-5
d_call: -
clone_size: -
cdr3_aa: CASSLEGRRETQYF
cdr3_nt: TGCGCCAGCAGCTTGGAGGGTAGGAGGGAGACCCAGTACTTC

v_call: TRBV6-5
j_call: TRBJ2-1
d_call: TRBD2
clone_size: -
cdr3_aa: CASSYAGLAVTGQFF
cdr3_nt: TGTGCCAGCAGTTACGCGGGACTAGCGGTCACCGGGCAGTTCTTC

v_call: TRBV4-1
j_call: TRBJ2-7
d_call: -
clone_size: -
cdr3_aa: CASSQVGVGSTYEQYF
cdr3_nt: TGCGCCAGCAGCCAAGTGGGGGTTGGCAGCACCTACGAGCAGTACTTC

v_call: TRBV18
j_call: TRBJ1-1
d_call: -
clone_size: -
cdr3_aa: CASSPRANTEAFF
cdr3_nt: TGTGCCAGCTCACCCAGGGCTAACACTGAAGCTTTCTTT

v_call: TRBV29-1
j_call: TRBJ2-1
d_call: TRBD2
clone_size: -
cdr3_aa: CSVPGGPLDEQFF
cdr3_nt: TGCAGCGTTCCGGGAGGGCCGTTAGATGAGCAGTTCTTC

v_call: TRBV7-9
j_call: TRBJ2-2
d_call: -
clone_size: once
cdr3_aa: CASRPQANTGELFF
cdr3_nt: TGTGCCAGCAGACCCCAAGCGAACACCGGGGAGCTGTTTTTT

v_call: TRBV19
j_call: TRBJ2-7
d_call: -
clone_size: -
cdr3_aa: CASSIDEAGGNEQYF
cdr3_nt: TGTGCCAGTAGTATAGATGAGGCCGGGGGAAACGAGCAGTACTTC

v_call: TRBV5-4
j_call: TRBJ2-1
d_call: TRBD2
clone_size: -
cdr3_aa: CASSGSGGPYNEQFF
cdr3_nt: TGTGCCAGCAGCGGCAGCGGGGGGCCATACAATGAGCAGTTCTTC

v_call: TRBV7-9
j_call: TRBJ1-5
d_call: TRBD1
clone_size: -
cdr3_aa: CASSWGQINQPQHF
cdr3_nt: TGTGCCAGCAGCTGGGGACAGATCAATCAGCCCCAGCATTTT

v_call: TRBV10-3
j_call: TRBJ1-6
d_call: -
clone_size: few
cdr3_aa: CAISAHTRQNSPLHF
cdr3_nt: TGTGCCATCAGTGCACACACAAGACAGAATTCACCCCTCCACTTT

v_call: TRBV18
j_call: TRBJ2-5
d_call: TRBD2
clone_size: -
cdr3_aa: CASTGTSGSMETQYF
cdr3_nt: TGTGCCAGCACCGGGACTAGCGGGAGTATGGAGACCCAGTACTTC

v_call: TRBV5-4
j_call: TRBJ2-2
d_call: TRBD2
clone_size: -
cdr3_aa: CASSPRTRIVSTNTGELFF
cdr3_nt: TGTGCCAGCAGCCCCAGGACTAGAATAGTTTCCACGAACACCGGGGAGCTGTTTTTT

v_call: TRBV9
j_call: TRBJ2-5
d_call: -
clone_size: once
cdr3_aa: CASSEGLEETQYF
cdr3_nt: TGTGCCAGCAGCGAGGGACTGGAAGAGACCCAGTACTTC

v_call: TRBV5-1
j_call: TRBJ2-5
d_call: -
clone_size: -
cdr3_aa: CASSLGSTGPQETQYF
cdr3_nt: TGCGCCAGCAGCTTGGGGTCGACAGGCCCCCAAGAGACCCAGTACTTC

v_call: TRBV5-5
j_call: TRBJ2-5
d_call: -
clone_size: -
cdr3_aa: CASSLGSPVGETQYF
cdr3_nt: TGTGCCAGCAGCTTGGGGTCCCCCGTGGGAGAGACCCAGTACTTC

v_call: TRBV9
j_call: TRBJ2-1
d_call: TRBD2
clone_size: -
cdr3_aa: CASSVGGLAGYNEQFF
cdr3_nt: TGTGCCAGCAGCGTAGGGGGGCTAGCGGGCTACAATGAGCAGTTCTTC

v_call: TRBV6-5
j_call: TRBJ2-2
d_call: -
clone_size: -
cdr3_aa: CASSYSAVNTGELFF
cdr3_nt: TGTGCCAGCAGTTACTCGGCAGTGAACACCGGGGAGCTGTTTTTT

v_call: TRBV6-5
j_call: TRBJ2-7
d_call: TRBD2
clone_size: -
cdr3_aa: CASSYATSGYPHEQYF
cdr3_nt: TGTGCCAGCAGTTACGCCACTAGCGGGTACCCCCACGAGCAGTACTTC